This T cell receptor beta chain was identified in a study of CD8 T cells in Susac syndrome (dated by TCRdb to 2018 to 2020). At the level of the whole study: Whether CD8+ T cell activation and differentiation in Susac syndrome was antigen driven was tested using repertoire sequencing.

RNA was extracted using the RNeasy kit, and about 0.45 to 1 microgram was reverse transcribed with random hexamers. The immunoSEQ multiplex PCR assay, covering 54 Vbeta and 13 Jbeta segments, was used to amplify TCR beta CDR3 regions. To correct PCR amplification bias, a synthetic template baseline was used for both primer optimization and computational correction. Concerning the study's data processing: Reads were assigned to V, D and J genes according to IMGT and analyzed in immunoSEQ Analyzer, with only productive sequences retained. To calculate clonality, Shannon entropy was normalized by log2 of the number of productive unique sequences and then subtracted from one. For each patient and control, public and private clones were evaluated among the 100 most prevalent clones. Clones were defined as Susac-specific when absent from the healthy and MS cohorts, from about 1,100 published viral clones and from other ImmuneACCESS disease sequences. TCRdb ran its own pipeline on the public reads, namely fastp trimming at Q25 and MiXCR clone calling, and kept in-frame beta chains. Rows matching on CDR3 protein sequence are summarized as one entry with the most common DNA and genes. The V and J calls follow TCRdb's processing rather than the paper's. Within this sample are hundreds of thousands of distinct CDR3 sequences, with 95% of them counted one time only. The ten largest clonotypes hold roughly 0.1% of the sample.

Overall results and qualifications from the work: The number of individuals in the TCR sequencing and HLA analysis was recognized as being relatively small.

With regard to this clonotype: Its antigen is still unknown. No much larger clone is present one base from it, and per-base qualities are unavailable.

High-throughput TCR beta sequencing profiled peripheral blood CD8+ and CD4+ T cells from healthy donors, Susac syndrome patients and multiple sclerosis patients. The multiple sclerosis controls were treatment-naive patients whose relapsing-remitting disease, either stable or active, fulfilled the revised McDonald criteria. Bulk CD8+ and CD4+ T cells were purified by magnetic negative isolation, while CD8+ TEMRA cells were enriched using FACS. Blood was collected in EDTA tubes and processed within 24 hours, with PBMCs isolated through density gradient centrifugation. PBMCs intended for TCR sequencing were frozen in liquid nitrogen and were later thawed in a 37 degrees C water bath. Purity of sorted or isolated CD4+, CD8+ and CD8+ TEMRA cells was at least 90%. The CDR3 sequence holds 16 residues, the cysteine and phenylalanine included. CDR3 DNA is the only sequence kept; it has 48 bases, read in frame from the first base. V has 5 bases trimmed and J has 7 bases trimmed; junction bases matching no gene number 11. Taken from the germline V gene (reference sequence), the CDR1 and CDR2 loops are SEHNR and FQNEAQ.

The rearranged segments are TRBV7-9 and TRBJ1-6; 7 of the junction bases match TRBD1. This TCR was sampled from a human donor with multiple sclerosis. Sequenced sample: CD4+ T cells from PBMCs. The bases read TGTGCCAGCAGCCCCCGACAGGGCTCGAGCAATTCACCCCTCCACTTT. It encodes CASSPRQGSSNSPLHF.